The 29 T cell receptor beta chains presented below share a single source sample, sequenced in a study of blood T cells in healthy people across ages. Using a J-beta primer mix together with a sample-barcoded 5' primer, a second PCR was run for roughly 6 to 12 cycles. Each CDR3 protein is one row after TCRdb ran MiXCR on the 5' RACE reads. Of just under 550,000 distinct CDR3 sequences in the sample, more than 20% were seen once. These records were also assigned to another study, of T cells of mothers and their children.

Sequenced: blood. These receptor sequences come from a boy younger than 18 in good health.

The chain couples TRBV5-1 to TRBJ2-3; D uncertain. Germline V gene sequence: CDR1 SGHRS, CDR2 YFSETQ. The CDR3 totals 14 residues. V was clipped by 0 bases and J by 4 bases, with 9 bases between them. The CDR3 region is CASSLEGNADTQYF. The CDR3, as DNA: TGCGCCAGCAGCTTGGAAGGAAATGCAGATACGCAGTATTTT.

The table lists this clonotype with many counts. J is TRBJ2-5 and V is TRBV3-1, with D perhaps TRBD1 or TRBD2 (5 bases each). The ends were cut back, 0 bases at V and 3 bases at J, with 23 bases in the middle. The CDR3 covers 19 residues. The germline gives CDR1 LGHDT, CDR2 YNNKEL (reference sequence). The CDR3 is CASSQDLGRGPNAKETQYF. The CDR3 bases are TGTGCCAGCAGCCAAGATTTGGGGCGAGGGCCCAATGCTAAAGAGACCCAGTACTTC.

V usage is TRBV5-1 and J usage is TRBJ2-7; either TRBD1 or TRBD2 may supply D (5 bases each). The CDR3 spans 17 residues. V lost 5 bases, J lost 2 bases, and 23 bases lay in between. Germline-derived CDR1 and CDR2 are SGHRS and YFSETQ. The CDR3 region has the DNA TGCGCCAGCAGTCCGGACGAGAGGGGCGTGGGGACCTACGAGCAGTACTTC. Translation: CASSPDERGVGTYEQYF.

This chain connects TRBV28 to TRBJ2-5; 9 bases are shared with TRBD1. Germline trimming cut 6 bases from V and 4 bases from J; bases unmatched to any gene: 6. The germline V gene encodes CDR1 MDHEN and CDR2 SYDVKM. The length of the CDR3 is 14 residues. CDR3 in amino acids: CASSGTGPRETQYF. The DNA of the CDR3 is TGTGCCAGCAGCGGGACAGGGCCGCGAGAGACCCAGTACTTC.

Many counts were recorded for this clonotype. This rearrangement joins TRBV6-1 to TRBJ1-2; D remains ambiguous. Trimming stripped 4 bases from V and 6 bases from J, with 9 bases between. The CDR3 runs to 12 residues. Per the germline V gene, CDR1 is MNHNS and CDR2 is SASEGT. CDR3 sequence: CASSGQVDGYTF. The CDR3 DNA is TGTGCCAGCAGTGGGCAGGTAGATGGCTACACCTTC.

This clonotype was detected only a few times. The CDR3 DNA sequence: TGTGCCAGCAGTCCCCGGGGGATCAGCTCCTACGAGCAGTACTTC. This gives the protein CASSPRGISSYEQYF. The chain couples TRBV28 to TRBJ2-7, with D possibly TRBD2 on 6 matching bases. V was clipped by 5 bases and J by 0 bases, with 14 bases between them. The CDR3 runs 15 residues. The germline V gene encodes CDR1 MDHEN and CDR2 SYDVKM.

The table lists this clonotype with a few counts. The chain uses TRBV4-3 and TRBJ1-1, with TRBD1 matching 7 bases. Germline lookup yields CDR1 LGHNA and CDR2 YSLEER. Unmatched junction bases numbered 10, after V lost 3 bases and J lost 0 bases. The CDR3 is 17 amino acids. The CDR3 here is CASSQDFGQAMNTEAFF. As DNA, the CDR3 is TGCGCCAGCAGCCAGGACTTCGGACAGGCGATGAACACTGAAGCTTTCTTT.

In this sample, this clonotype turned up a few times. This chain joins TRBV6-4 and TRBJ2-5, with D possibly matching TRBD1 (5 bases). Germline V gives CDR1 MRHNA, CDR2 SNTAGT. Trimming took 6 bases from V and 1 from J, leaving 18 bases between them. The CDR3 runs 16 residues. CDR3 sequence (DNA): TGTGCCAGCAGCCCCTTAGCAGGGATGGGCCAAGAGACCCAGTACTTC. This encodes CASSPLAGMGQETQYF.

The rearrangement uses TRBV15 and TRBJ2-2, with D unclear. Germline CDR1 is LNHNV and CDR2 is YYDKDF (reference sequence). Trimming removed 0 bases from V and 5 bases from J, with 7 bases in between. CDR3 size: 14 residues. The CDR3, as DNA: TGTGCCACCAGCAGAGATATGGAGACCGGGGAGCTGTTTTTT. This codes for CATSRDMETGELFF.

This clonotype was seen just once. The chain links TRBV6-6 to TRBJ1-2; 11 bases are a match to TRBD1. The germline V gene encodes CDR1 MNHNY and CDR2 SVGAGI (reference sequence). Germline trimming cut 5 bases from V and 4 bases from J; bases unmatched to any gene: 6. The CDR3 runs to 15 residues. The CDR3 nucleotides read TGTGCCAGCAGTCCCAGGACAGGGGGCTCCTATGGCTACACCTTC. Protein product: CASSPRTGGSYGYTF.

This clonotype was picked up a small number of times. The V call is TRBV19, the J call TRBJ2-3; tentatively, D is TRBD1 (5 bases). CDR1 and CDR2 from the germline V gene are LNHDA and SQIVND (reference sequence). The CDR3 has 15 residues. Trimming shortened V by 5 bases and J by 4 bases, and 16 bases separated the two germline ends. The CDR3 DNA follows: TGTGCCAGTAGTTCGTGGTTCAGGGCCTCAGATACGCAGTATTTT. Translation gives CASSSWFRASDTQYF.

This clonotype was seen a handful of times. The V and J genes are TRBV28 and TRBJ2-2, with 9 bases aligning to TRBD1. This CDR3 has 15 residues. Germline V lookup: CDR1 MDHEN, CDR2 SYDVKM. The J segment lost 2 bases and the V segment lost 6 bases, leaving 4 bases of the junction unmatched. CDR3 amino acids: CASRAGQGNTGELFF. The DNA of the CDR3 is TGTGCCAGCAGAGCGGGACAGGGAAACACCGGGGAGCTGTTTTTT.

The gene calls are TRBV18 and TRBJ2-1, with 7 positions matching TRBD1. CDR1 KGHSH and CDR2 LQKENI come from the germline V gene. V lost 2 bases and J lost 5; bases outside the gene matches: 9. This CDR3 has 16 residues. CDR3 DNA sequence: TGTGCCAGCTCACCAGAGGGGGCCCGGATTAACAATGAGCAGTTCTTC. Translation: CASSPEGARINNEQFF.

The chain's CDR3 is CSAINLAGGVGTQYF. The CDR3 region has the DNA TGCAGTGCTATCAACCTAGCGGGAGGCGTGGGGACCCAGTACTTC. The chain employs TRBV20-1 and TRBJ2-5, with 11 bases lining up with TRBD2. The CDR3 contains 15 residues. V dropped 4 bases and J dropped 7; count of bases not matched to a gene: 11. The germline gives CDR1 DFQATT, CDR2 SNEGSKA (reference sequence).

This chain connects TRBV4-1 to TRBJ2-7; no definite D call. The V and J ends lost 0 bases and 0 bases respectively, with 9 bases between them. The germline gives CDR1 MGHRA, CDR2 YSYEKL. The CDR3 totals 15 residues. The CDR3 is CASSQDSSSSYEQYF. As DNA, the CDR3 is TGCGCCAGCAGCCAAGATTCTTCGAGCTCCTACGAGCAGTACTTC.

The V and J genes are TRBV30 and TRBJ2-1, with TRBD2 matching 9 bases. Germline V gives CDR1 GTSNPN, CDR2 SVGIG (reference sequence). This CDR3 spans 15 amino acids. Germline trimming cut 0 bases from V and 9 bases from J; bases unmatched to any gene: 9. DNA for the CDR3: TGTGCCTGGAGTGTACTAGGCGGGGGGGCGGGTGAGCAGTTCTTC. It yields the protein CAWSVLGGGAGEQFF. The variable domain in full, completed from reference TRBV30 and TRBJ2-1, reads SQTIHQWPATLVQPVGSPLSLECTVEGTSNPNLYWYRQAAGRGLQLLFYSVGIGQISSEVPQNLSASRPQDRQFILSSKKLLLSDSGFYLCAWSVLGGGAGEQFFGPGTRLTVL.

This clonotype was recorded many times. The chain recombines TRBV27 with TRBJ2-7; tentative D call: TRBD2 (7 bases). CDR1 and CDR2 from the germline V gene are MNHEY and SMNVEV (reference sequence). Trimming stripped 8 bases from V and 4 bases from J, with 15 bases between. The CDR3 is 13 residues long. CDR3 sequence (DNA): TGTGCCAGCCGGGGGGCGTTTAGGTACGAGCAGTACTTC. Its protein is CASRGAFRYEQYF.

This chain uses TRBV4-3 with TRBJ1-1; a weak D match, TRBD1 (6 bases). Between the trimmed V and J ends, which lost 4 bases and 0 bases, there was a span of 12 bases. Per the germline V gene, CDR1 is LGHNA and CDR2 is YSLEER. This CDR3 spans 15 amino acids. The CDR3, as DNA: TGCGCCAGCAGCCTACCCGGACAGCTGAACACTGAAGCTTTCTTT. Translation gives CASSLPGQLNTEAFF.

The chain recombines TRBV20-1 with TRBJ2-1; TRBD1 agrees at 7 bases. The DNA end favors TRBJ2-7, so the J call may be wrong. From germline, CDR1 is DFQATT and CDR2 SNEGSKA (reference sequence). The CDR3 totals 14 residues. This CDR3 is CSAKPQGSSYEQYF. CDR3 DNA sequence: TGCAGTGCTAAGCCACAGGGGTCCTCCTACGAGCAGTACTTC.

This clonotype has a handful of counts. This chain joins TRBV12-3 or TRBV12-4 and TRBJ1-1; no clear D gene. Trimming left V 5 bases short and J 0 bases short, with 16 bases between. The CDR3 is 16 amino acids. The CDR3 DNA sequence: TGTGCCAGCAGTCCCCCCGGGGTCTTCATGAACACTGAAGCTTTCTTT. This gives the protein CASSPPGVFMNTEAFF.

The chain has TRBV12-3 or TRBV12-4 and TRBJ2-1; D is unresolved. The CDR3 covers 15 residues. V was clipped by 3 bases and J by 4 bases, with 13 bases between them. CDR3 sequence reads: CASSFGGKTYNEQFF. CDR3 DNA sequence: TGTGCCAGCAGTTTTGGCGGCAAGACTTACAATGAGCAGTTCTTC.

The chain links TRBV5-1 to TRBJ1-5; D is possibly TRBD1 (6 bases). Germline loops: CDR1 SGHRS, CDR2 YFSETQ. The CDR3 has 15 amino acids. V shed 0 bases and J shed 4 bases, with 11 bases lying between them. The CDR3 sequence: CASSLDRAPNQPQHF. CDR3 coding DNA: TGCGCCAGCAGCTTGGACAGGGCTCCGAATCAGCCCCAGCATTTT.

The chain carries TRBV28 and TRBJ1-6, with D hard to call. Deletions cut 6 bases from V and 8 bases from J, with 14 bases between. This CDR3 comprises 14 residues. Per germline, CDR1 MDHEN and CDR2 SYDVKM. This CDR3 is CASSRERLDSPLHF. CDR3 sequence (DNA): TGTGCCAGCAGCCGTGAGAGGCTGGATTCACCCCTCCACTTT.

This clonotype was seen more than once but under ten times. The V and J genes are TRBV27 and TRBJ1-6, with 8 bases lining up with TRBD1. The V and J ends lost 9 bases and 8 bases, in that order; junction bases with no gene match: 6. There are 13 residues in the CDR3. Germline V gene sequence: CDR1 MNHEY, CDR2 SMNVEV (reference sequence). CDR3 in amino acids: CASWQGADSPLHF. As DNA, the CDR3 is TGTGCCAGTTGGCAGGGGGCCGATTCACCCCTCCACTTT.

V and J are TRBV28 and TRBJ2-5; the D gene is possibly TRBD2 (7 bases). The CDR3 contains 16 residues. The ends were cut back, 2 bases at V and 1 base at J, with 14 bases in the middle. CDR1 MDHEN and CDR2 SYDVKM come from the germline V gene. The CDR3 region is CASSLLRGALQETQYF. The CDR3 nucleotides read TGTGCCAGCAGTTTACTCCGGGGGGCCCTCCAAGAGACCCAGTACTTC.

This clonotype was detected ten times or more. The chain has TRBV6-2 or TRBV6-3 and TRBJ2-2; D uncertain. The CDR3 is 11 residues long. Germline loops: CDR1 MNHEY, CDR2 SVGEGT. The V end lost 2 bases, the J end lost 6 bases, and 1 base lay between the germline ends. The CDR3 DNA sequence: TGTGCCAGCAGTTACCCCGGGGAGCTGTTTTTT. This translates into CASSYPGELFF.

The V and J genes are TRBV20-1 and TRBJ2-3, with D possibly being TRBD2 (6 bases). CDR1 is DFQATT, CDR2 SNEGSKA, per germline (reference sequence). The CDR3 totals 15 residues. Trimming stripped 6 bases from V and 1 base from J, with 17 bases between. CDR3 sequence reads: CSAPRASDRTDTQYF. The CDR3 DNA reads as TGCAGTGCCCCTCGGGCTAGCGACCGCACAGATACGCAGTATTTT.

This chain joins TRBV24-1 and TRBJ2-1; D is unresolved. Germline lookup yields CDR1 KGHDR and CDR2 SFDVKD. The CDR3 contains 14 residues. V lost 4 bases and J 0 bases, leaving 6 bases between the germline ends. CDR3 DNA: TGTGCCACCAGTGACGAGAGCTCCTACAATGAGCAGTTCTTC. Amino acid sequence: CATSDESSYNEQFF.

A remark on this clonotype: The DNA is omitted, as the CDR3 cannot be located on it reliably, and the CDR3 follows TCRdb's listing. The V and J genes are TRBV11-2 and TRBJ2-4; TRBD1, the table's D call, lacks a check against the DNA. The CDR3 sequence runs 13 residues, both termini included. Germline V gene sequence: CDR1 SGHAT, CDR2 FQNNGV. CDR3 sequence: CASSFGTGIGPTF.